This T cell receptor (beta chain) was identified during a study of CD4+ T cells in melanoma. TCRdb's table, derived via immunoSEQ multiplex PCR, lists solely in-frame clones and lacks some. Among 50,000 or so clones, approximately 89% were seen once, and the ten largest hold about 10%. This CDR3 has 15 residues. V was shortened by 2 bases and J by 0 bases, with 11 bases between the two germline ends. The germline gives CDR1 SNHLY, CDR2 FYNNEI. This receptor was taken from a human donor with melanoma. Sequencing input: peripheral blood. The V call is TRBV2, the J call TRBJ2-7; D not resolved. DNA of the CDR3: TGTGCCAGCAGTGAATGGCCCGATAGCTCCTACGAGCAGTACTTC. Amino acids: CASSEWPDSSYEQYF.